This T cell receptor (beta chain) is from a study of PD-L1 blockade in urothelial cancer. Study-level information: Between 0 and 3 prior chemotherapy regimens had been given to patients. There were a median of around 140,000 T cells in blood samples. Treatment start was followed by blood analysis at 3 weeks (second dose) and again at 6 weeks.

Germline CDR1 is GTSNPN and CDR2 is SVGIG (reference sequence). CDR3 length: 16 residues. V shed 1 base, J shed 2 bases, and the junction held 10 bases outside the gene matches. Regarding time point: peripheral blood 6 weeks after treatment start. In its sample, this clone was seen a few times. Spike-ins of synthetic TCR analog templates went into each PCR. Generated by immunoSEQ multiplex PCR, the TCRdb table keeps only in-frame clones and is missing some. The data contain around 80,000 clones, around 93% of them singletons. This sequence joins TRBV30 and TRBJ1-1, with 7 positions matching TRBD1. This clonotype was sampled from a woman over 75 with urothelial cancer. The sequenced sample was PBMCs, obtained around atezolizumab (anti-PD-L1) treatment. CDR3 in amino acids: CAWSEGAGELNTEAFF. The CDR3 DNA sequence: TGTGCCTGGAGTGAGGGGGCAGGGGAGCTCAACACTGAAGCTTTCTTT.